This TCR beta chain was recovered during a study of cytomegalovirus exposure and HLA in healthy donors. V lost 5 bases to trimming and J lost 2 bases, with 10 bases between them. The CDR3 has 15 amino acids. Germline CDR1 is MNHEY and CDR2 is SVGAGI. It was with 60 Vbeta and 13 Jbeta primers that the PCR ran. TCRdb keeps only in-frame clones here, not all; method: immunoSEQ multiplex PCR. The sample contains 100,000 to 150,000 clones, approximately 70% of which appear only once. The chain uses TRBV6-5 and TRBJ1-6; TRBD1 is a possible D gene (6 bases). What was sequenced was PBMCs. This TCR was sampled from a man aged 55 to 69 in good health and CMV-seropositive. The DNA of the CDR3 is TGTGCCAGCAGTCTCGGGGGGCCCTATAATTCACCCCTCCACTTT. Residues: CASSLGGPYNSPLHF.